These 22 T cell receptor beta chains originate from one sample sequenced in a study of vaccination and CD4 T cells after COVID-19. In TCRdb, the PCR reads were re-called with MiXCR into one record per CDR3 protein. The sample records about 28,000 distinct CDR3 sequences, 45% to 55% being singletons. The time point was: late sampling 161 to 241 days after vaccination in three convalescent patients. Sample: CD4+ T cells from blood, taken about 7 months after SARS-CoV-2 vaccination. The receptors were gathered from a human donor who had recovered from COVID-19.

This clonotype was picked up one time. V and J are TRBV11-3 and TRBJ2-1; 10 bases agree with TRBD2. With 4 bases clipped from V and 9 bases from J, the junction kept 12 bases outside the gene matches. This CDR3 contains 16 residues. CDR1 SGHNT and CDR2 YENEEA come from the germline V gene. CDR3 loop: CASSSIDVAGGREQFF. Here the CDR3 DNA reads TGTGCCAGCAGCTCGATCGATGTAGCGGGAGGACGTGAGCAGTTCTTC.

The genes are TRBV28 and TRBJ1-1; D uncertain. This CDR3 is built from 13 residues. The ends were cut back, 3 bases at V and 6 bases at J, with 11 bases in the middle. Germline CDR1 and CDR2: MDHEN and SYDVKM. The CDR3 sequence is CASSLEGSPEAFF. The CDR3 DNA sequence: TGTGCCAGCAGTTTGGAAGGGAGCCCTGAAGCTTTCTTT.

The V gene is TRBV20-1, the J gene TRBJ2-2; 7 nucleotides match TRBD2. CDR1 and CDR2 (germline): DFQATT, SNEGSKA (reference sequence). The trim removed 1 base at V and 8 bases at J, leaving 4 bases unmatched. This CDR3 contains 13 residues. CDR3 protein: CSARARGLGELFF. In DNA form, the CDR3 reads TGCAGTGCTAGAGCCCGGGGACTAGGGGAGCTGTTTTTT.

A few counts support this clonotype. The chain recombines TRBV7-9 with TRBJ2-5; no reliable D call. The V gene lost 7 bases and the J gene lost 0 bases, with 9 bases spanning the gap. Germline CDR1 and CDR2: SEHNR and FQNEAQ (reference sequence). This CDR3 has 13 residues. DNA of the CDR3: TGTGCCAGCACGGTTAGAGACCAAGAGACCCAGTACTTC. Its protein is CASTVRDQETQYF.

The chain recombines TRBV25-1 with TRBJ2-7; D is possibly TRBD1 (5 bases). The CDR3 has 12 residues. Trimming left V 2 bases short and J 5 bases short, with 7 bases between. The germline CDR1 and CDR2 sequences are MGHDK and SYGVNS. The DNA of the CDR3 is TGTGCCAGCAGTGAACAGGGTAACGAGCAGTACTTC. Translated, it gives CASSEQGNEQYF.

This clonotype has a handful of counts. The gene calls are TRBV7-2 and TRBJ2-7, with 10 bases that match TRBD2. Germline V gene lookup returns CDR1 SGHTA and CDR2 FQGNSA. J gave up 2 bases and V 3 bases, and 4 bases lay outside the gene matches. This CDR3 comprises 15 residues. CDR3 DNA: TGTGCCAGCAGCTTCGGACTAGCGGTGACCTACGAGCAGTACTTC. It is translated as CASSFGLAVTYEQYF.

The V and J genes are TRBV6-4 and TRBJ2-3; D possibly corresponds to TRBD1 (6 bases). CDR1 and CDR2 from the germline V gene are MRHNA and SNTAGT. V was clipped by 6 bases and J by 1 base, with 11 bases between them. This CDR3 spans 14 amino acids. For the CDR3, the DNA is TGTGCCAGCAGCCAGACAGGCGGCACAGATACGCAGTATTTT. Protein product: CASSQTGGTDTQYF.

The rearrangement uses TRBV25-1 and TRBJ2-7; TRBD1 agrees at 9 bases. After removal of 5 bases from V and 3 bases from J, the junction contained 2 bases not matched to a gene. The CDR3 contains 13 residues. Germline V gene sequence: CDR1 MGHDK, CDR2 SYGVNS. The CDR3: CASSLDRGYEQYF. Here the CDR3 DNA reads TGTGCCAGCAGTCTGGACAGGGGCTACGAGCAGTACTTC.

The V call is TRBV6-1, the J call TRBJ2-5; no reliable D call. The CDR3 extends over 12 amino acids. Trimming removed 7 bases from V and 2 bases from J, with 8 bases in between. Looked up from germline, CDR1 is MNHNS and CDR2 is SASEGT. The CDR3 is CASNWRQETQYF. The CDR3 DNA sequence: TGTGCCAGCAATTGGAGACAAGAGACCCAGTACTTC.

J is TRBJ2-1 and V is TRBV19; D is undetermined. CDR3 length: 17 residues. Deletions cut 0 bases from V and 3 bases from J, with 15 bases between. Per the germline V gene, CDR1 is LNHDA and CDR2 is SQIVND (reference sequence). Written as DNA, the CDR3 is TGTGCCAGTAGTATAGATCGGCCGGCAAGTAGCTACAATGAGCAGTTCTTC. Encoded protein: CASSIDRPASSYNEQFF.

The V call is TRBV7-9, the J call TRBJ2-1; 9 bases agree with TRBD2. Germline V gene lookup returns CDR1 SEHNR and CDR2 FQNEAQ (reference sequence). The CDR3 extends over 15 amino acids. V lost 3 bases, J lost 7 bases, and 7 bases stayed unmatched. CDR3 DNA sequence: TGTGCCAGCAGCTTCCCAGGTAGCGGGAGTAATGAGCAGTTCTTC. This encodes CASSFPGSGSNEQFF.

The chain is built from TRBV5-1 and TRBJ1-1; the D gene is possibly TRBD1 (5 bases). CDR1 and CDR2 (germline): SGHRS, YFSETQ. There are 10 residues in the CDR3. V gave up 4 bases and J gave up 12 bases, with 10 bases separating them. As DNA, the CDR3 is TGCGCCAGCAGCGGGGGGGGAACTTTCTTT. Amino acid sequence: CASSGGGTFF. Full variable domain (remainder filled in from reference TRBV5-1 and TRBJ1-1): KAGVTQTPRYLIKTRGQQVTLSCSPISGHRSVSWYQQTPGQGLQFLFEYFSETQRNKGNFPGRFSGRQFSNSRSEMNVSTLELGDSALYLCASSGGGTFFGQGTRLTVV.

The chain couples TRBV10-1 to TRBJ2-7; D gene uncertain. V lost 6 bases, J lost 0 bases, and 12 bases lay in between. CDR1 and CDR2 from the germline V gene are WNHNN and SYGVQD (reference sequence). This CDR3 spans 14 amino acids. The CDR3 region is CASRLGLSSYEQYF. DNA for the CDR3: TGCGCCAGCAGATTGGGGTTAAGCTCCTACGAGCAGTACTTC.

Only one count was recorded for this clonotype. The rearrangement links TRBV7-2 to TRBJ2-7; 7 positions agree with TRBD2. Unmatched junction bases numbered 9, after V lost 2 bases and J lost 2 bases. Per the germline V gene, CDR1 is SGHTA and CDR2 is FQGNSA. This CDR3 has 16 amino acids. The chain's CDR3 is CASSLSLREAPYEQYF. As DNA, the CDR3 is TGTGCCAGCAGCTTAAGCTTACGGGAGGCCCCCTACGAGCAGTACTTC.

V gene TRBV2 combines with J gene TRBJ1-6, with D uncertain. V lost 7 bases and J lost 2, with 15 bases in between. This CDR3 comprises 16 residues. Germline lookup yields CDR1 SNHLY and CDR2 FYNNEI. The CDR3 DNA reads as TGTGCCAGCAAGGCTGGGGTGGGCGCCTATAATTCACCCCTCCACTTT. Its protein is CASKAGVGAYNSPLHF. The full variable domain, in which reference TRBV2 and TRBJ1-6 provide the parts outside the CDR3, is EPEVTQTPSHQVTQMGQEVILRCVPISNHLYFYWYRQILGQKVEFLVSFYNNEISEKSEIFDDQFSVERPDGSNFTLKIRSTKLEDSAMYFCASKAGVGAYNSPLHFGNGTRLTVT.

A few counts support this clonotype. The rearrangement uses TRBV6-5 and TRBJ2-4; 7 bases are shared with TRBD2. The CDR3 consists of 13 residues. Germline values: CDR1 MNHEY, CDR2 SVGAGI. V gave up 2 bases and J gave up 7 bases; unmatched junction bases: 2. The CDR3 region has the DNA TGTGCCAGCAGTTACGGCGGGAGTAACATTCAGTACTTC. It is translated as CASSYGGSNIQYF.

Only a few counts were recorded for this clonotype. This chain joins TRBV12-3 or TRBV12-4 and TRBJ1-2; 9 nucleotides line up with TRBD1. After removal of 6 bases from V and 5 bases from J, the junction contained 13 bases not matched to a gene. The CDR3 is 16 amino acids. CDR3 nucleotide sequence: TGTGCCAGCAGCAACGGACAGGGGCAAGACGTTTATGGCTACACCTTC. Translating gives CASSNGQGQDVYGYTF.

The chain uses TRBV27 and TRBJ2-1; unclear D gene. V lost 6 bases, J lost 7 bases, and 13 bases lay in between. The length of the CDR3 is 13 residues. CDR1 is MNHEY and CDR2 is SMNVEV in the germline V gene (reference sequence). The CDR3 coding sequence is TGTGCCAGCAGACTGGCTGGCGGTAATGAGCAGTTCTTC. Its protein is CASRLAGGNEQFF.

The sample holds a few counts of this clonotype. This CDR3 is CASSIDRGNQPQHF. The CDR3 DNA reads as TGTGCCAGCAGCATTGACAGGGGGAATCAGCCCCAGCATTTT. This rearrangement joins TRBV27 to TRBJ1-5, with TRBD1 identical over 9 bases. The germline V gene encodes CDR1 MNHEY and CDR2 SMNVEV (reference sequence). Germline trimming cut 6 bases from V and 4 bases from J; bases unmatched to any gene: 4. The CDR3 has 14 amino acids.

The V and J genes are TRBV20-1 and TRBJ2-2, with 15 bases that match TRBD2. The CDR3 has 17 amino acids. The V gene end was trimmed by 5 bases and the J gene end by 4 bases; junction bases not matched to a gene: 8. Germline V CDR1 and CDR2: DFQATT, SNEGSKA (reference sequence). DNA of the CDR3: TGCAGTGCTCCTGGGACTAGCGGGAGGTGGGGCACCGGGGAGCTGTTTTTT. Translating gives CSAPGTSGRWGTGELFF.

This clonotype was observed a few times. This CDR3 is CATGGDRGSNQPQHF. CDR3 nucleotides: TGTGCCACCGGGGGGGACAGGGGTAGCAATCAGCCCCAGCATTTT. The chain links TRBV6-1 to TRBJ1-5, with TRBD1 identical over 10 bases. Germline V gene data show CDR1 as MNHNS and CDR2 as SASEGT. J lost 0 bases, V lost 10 bases, and 6 bases had no gene match. This CDR3 spans 15 amino acids.

The chain has TRBV4-1 and TRBJ1-5; possible D gene TRBD1, 5 bases. With 5 bases removed from V and 1 base from J, the gap between germline ends came to 9 bases. CDR3 length equals 14 residues. Germline CDR1 reads MGHRA; CDR2 reads YSYEKL. The CDR3 sequence is CASSAGRSNQPQHF. CDR3 sequence (DNA): TGCGCCAGCAGCGCAGGGCGGAGCAATCAGCCCCAGCATTTT.